These T cell receptor beta chains were read from a single sample in a study of T cells in Graves' hyperthyroidism and ophthalmopathy. TCRdb re-called the multiplex PCR reads through MiXCR, storing one row per CDR3 protein. The sample has 300,000 to 500,000 distinct CDR3 sequences, over 13% seen once. The source material was blood. These receptors came from a man aged 45 to 65 with Graves' ophthalmopathy. Both conserved end residues are part of each CDR3. The order of the fields is CDR3 length, J gene, D gene, clone size, V gene, CDR3 protein, CDR3 DNA. A D gene is named only where the DNA matches it firmly. Rows may omit the clone size; those that give it use once, few, many or a size class.

length: 14; J: TRBJ2-4; D: NA; size: NA; V: TRBV27; CDR3: CASREEGGKNIQYF; DNA: TGTGCCAGCCGGGAGGAGGGGGGCAAAAACATTCAGTACTTC
length: 18; J: TRBJ2-3; D: TRBD2; size: many; V: TRBV3-1; CDR3: CASSQGPARLAGDDTQYF; DNA: TGTGCCAGCAGCCAAGGTCCGGCTAGACTAGCGGGAGACGATACGCAGTATTTT
length: 14; J: TRBJ1-5; D: NA; size: many; V: TRBV20-1; CDR3: CSARGGNSNQPQHF; DNA: TGCAGTGCTAGAGGAGGGAATAGCAATCAGCCCCAGCATTTT
length: 14; J: TRBJ1-1; D: NA; size: many; V: TRBV3-1; CDR3: CASSQVSGRTEAFF; DNA: TGTGCCAGCAGCCAAGTTTCGGGGAGGACTGAAGCTTTCTTT
length: 12; J: TRBJ2-7; D: NA; size: few; V: TRBV6-5; CDR3: CASSYLSGEQYF; DNA: TGTGCCAGCAGTTATCTTTCGGGGGAGCAGTACTTC
length: 15; J: TRBJ2-7; D: NA; size: few; V: TRBV19; CDR3: CASSIGGGSSYEQYF; DNA: TGTGCCAGTAGTATAGGGGGCGGTAGCTCCTACGAGCAGTACTTC
length: 16; J: TRBJ2-4; D: NA; size: NA; V: TRBV12-3/TRBV12-4; CDR3: CASSRGGRIAKNIQYF; DNA: TGTGCCAGCAGTAGGGGGGGGCGTATAGCCAAAAACATTCAGTACTTC
length: 14; J: TRBJ2-5; D: TRBD2; size: many; V: TRBV20-1; CDR3: CSAIRGRAGETQYF; DNA: TGCAGTGCCATTCGGGGGAGGGCCGGAGAGACCCAGTACTTC
length: 14; J: TRBJ1-1; D: NA; size: NA; V: TRBV19; CDR3: CASSFGHMNTEAFF; DNA: TGTGCCAGTAGTTTCGGACACATGAACACTGAAGCTTTCTTT
length: 15; J: TRBJ1-3; D: NA; size: many; V: TRBV30; CDR3: CAWSVTRRTRNTIYF; DNA: TGTGCCTGGAGTGTGACCCGTCGAACCCGAAACACCATATATTTT
length: 14; J: TRBJ2-1; D: TRBD2; size: few; V: TRBV11-2; CDR3: CASSLIRAGDEQFF; DNA: TGTGCCAGCAGCTTAATAAGGGCGGGGGATGAGCAGTTCTTC
length: 15; J: TRBJ2-5; D: TRBD2; size: many; V: TRBV20-1; CDR3: CSAPATSGNQETQYF; DNA: TGCAGTGCCCCAGCGACTAGCGGGAACCAAGAGACCCAGTACTTC
length: 14; J: TRBJ2-5; D: TRBD2; size: many; V: TRBV18; CDR3: CASSQTSDQETQYF; DNA: TGTGCCAGCTCACAGACTAGCGACCAAGAGACCCAGTACTTC
length: 16; J: TRBJ1-1; D: NA; size: many; V: TRBV5-1; CDR3: CASSLGHVTGNTEAFF; DNA: TGCGCCAGCAGCCTGGGGCATGTGACGGGAAACACTGAAGCTTTCTTT
length: 14; J: TRBJ2-7; D: NA; size: few; V: TRBV18; CDR3: CASSPGREPYEQYF; DNA: TGTGCCAGCTCACCAGGTAGGGAACCATACGAGCAGTACTTC
length: 13; J: TRBJ2-1; D: TRBD1; size: few; V: TRBV28; CDR3: CASQDRERNIQFF; DNA: TGTGCCAGCCAGGACAGGGAGAGGAACATTCAGTTCTTC
length: 17; J: TRBJ2-1; D: TRBD2; size: few; V: TRBV15; CDR3: CATSRDPAGGLLNEQFF; DNA: TGTGCCACCAGCAGAGATCCGGCGGGAGGGCTTTTGAATGAGCAGTTCTTC
length: 15; J: TRBJ2-3; D: NA; size: NA; V: TRBV27; CDR3: CASRQVGGAPDTQYF; DNA: TGTGCCAGCAGGCAGGTAGGGGGGGCTCCAGATACGCAGTATTTT
length: 15; J: TRBJ1-1; D: NA; size: once; V: TRBV3-1; CDR3: CASSQGTSGTAEAFF; DNA: TGTGCCAGCAGCCAAGGGACTAGCGGGACCGCTGAAGCTTTCTTT
length: 14; J: TRBJ1-1; D: NA; size: NA; V: TRBV15; CDR3: CATSGGGMNTEAFF; DNA: TGTGCCACCAGCGGAGGAGGTATGAACACTGAAGCTTTCTTT
length: 16; J: TRBJ1-5; D: TRBD1; size: many; V: TRBV20-1; CDR3: CSARARTGFGNQPQHF; DNA: TGCAGTGCTAGAGCCCGGACAGGGTTCGGCAATCAGCCCCAGCATTTT
length: 14; J: TRBJ2-5; D: NA; size: many; V: TRBV19; CDR3: CASAAGATQETQYF; DNA: TGTGCCAGTGCGGCAGGTGCTACCCAAGAGACCCAGTACTTC
length: 14; J: TRBJ1-1; D: TRBD1; size: NA; V: TRBV6-2/TRBV6-3; CDR3: CASSQGGARTEAFF; DNA: TGTGCCAGCAGTCAGGGGGGGGCGCGGACTGAAGCTTTCTTT